This T cell receptor beta chain originates from a study of T cell changes during pregnancy in multiple sclerosis. Germline assignment: CDR1 SGHAT and CDR2 FQNNGV. This CDR3 is 15 amino acids long. Trimming took off 1 base at V and 5 bases at J, with 14 bases between the two ends. Clones were sequenced by immunoSEQ multiplex PCR, and TCRdb holds only the in-frame ones, with some missing. There are about 40,000 clones in the sample; about 90% occur only once, and 4% to 6% lies in the top ten. The chain links TRBV11-2 to TRBJ2-5; D is perhaps TRBD1 (6 bases). This receptor was taken from a female donor in good health, enrolled as a control in a pregnancy study. The sample in question was peripheral blood, obtained in the second trimester of pregnancy. The CDR3 coding sequence is TGTGCCAGCAGCTTAGGTGGTGGGGGCGGGGAGACCCAGTACTTC. Translating it yields CASSLGGGGGETQYF.